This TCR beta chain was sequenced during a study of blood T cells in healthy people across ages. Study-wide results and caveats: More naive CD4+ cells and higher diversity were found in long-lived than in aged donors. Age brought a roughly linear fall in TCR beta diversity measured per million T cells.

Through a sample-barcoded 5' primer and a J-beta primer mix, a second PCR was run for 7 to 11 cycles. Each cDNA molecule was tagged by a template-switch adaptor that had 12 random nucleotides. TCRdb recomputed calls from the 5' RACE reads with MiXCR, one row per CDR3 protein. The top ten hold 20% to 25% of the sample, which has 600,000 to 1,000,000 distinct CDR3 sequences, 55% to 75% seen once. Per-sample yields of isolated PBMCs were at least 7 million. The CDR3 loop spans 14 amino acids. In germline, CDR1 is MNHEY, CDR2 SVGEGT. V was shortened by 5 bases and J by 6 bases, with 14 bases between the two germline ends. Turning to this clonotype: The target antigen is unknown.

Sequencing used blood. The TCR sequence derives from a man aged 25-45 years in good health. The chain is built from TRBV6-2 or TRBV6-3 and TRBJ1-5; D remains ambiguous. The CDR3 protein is CASSRPGLGQPQHF. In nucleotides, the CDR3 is TGTGCCAGCAGTCGACCAGGCCTCGGTCAGCCCCAGCATTTT.